The present TCR beta chain was sequenced within a study of blood T cell repertoires in COVID-19. Turning to the study itself: Sites across the United States, Italy and Spain contributed samples from acute and convalescent COVID-19. In each case, the material was cDNA or gDNA derived from T cells, B-cell-depleted T cells, or PBMCs.

Deletions cut 6 bases from V and 0 bases from J, with 12 bases between. The CDR3 covers 15 residues. Germline CDR1 is SNHLY and CDR2 is FYNNEI. Authors' methods: Scientists estimated how many nucleated cells there were by amplifying reference gene primers. Here immunoSEQ multiplex PCR was the method, and the copy in TCRdb shows in-frame clones only, minus some. V and J calls and clone size are those listed in that table; D and trimming were worked out from the DNA. The table shows tens of thousands of clones, with 85% to 90% occurring only once. The origin of this receptor is a man aged 65 to 85 with active or convalescent COVID-19. Source material: peripheral blood. This chain links TRBV2 with TRBJ1-5, with a weak D call TRBD1 (6 bases). The CDR3 sequence: CASRWTVNSNQPQHF. CDR3 sequence (DNA): TGTGCCAGCAGGTGGACAGTTAATAGCAATCAGCCCCAGCATTTT.